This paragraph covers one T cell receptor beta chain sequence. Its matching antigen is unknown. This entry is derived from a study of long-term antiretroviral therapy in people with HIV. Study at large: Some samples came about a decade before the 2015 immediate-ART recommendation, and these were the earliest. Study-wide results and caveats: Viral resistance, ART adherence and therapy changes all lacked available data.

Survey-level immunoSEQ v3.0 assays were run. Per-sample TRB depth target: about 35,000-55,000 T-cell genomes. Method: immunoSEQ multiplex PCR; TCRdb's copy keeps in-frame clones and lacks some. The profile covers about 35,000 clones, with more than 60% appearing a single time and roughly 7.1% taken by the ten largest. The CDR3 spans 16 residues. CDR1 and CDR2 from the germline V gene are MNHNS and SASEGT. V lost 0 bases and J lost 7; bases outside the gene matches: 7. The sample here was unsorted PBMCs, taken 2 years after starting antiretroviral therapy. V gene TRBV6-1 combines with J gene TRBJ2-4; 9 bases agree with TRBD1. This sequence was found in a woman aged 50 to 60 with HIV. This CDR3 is CASSEALGTGRNIQYF. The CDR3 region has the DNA TGTGCCAGCAGTGAAGCGCTTGGGACAGGGAGGAACATTCAGTACTTC.